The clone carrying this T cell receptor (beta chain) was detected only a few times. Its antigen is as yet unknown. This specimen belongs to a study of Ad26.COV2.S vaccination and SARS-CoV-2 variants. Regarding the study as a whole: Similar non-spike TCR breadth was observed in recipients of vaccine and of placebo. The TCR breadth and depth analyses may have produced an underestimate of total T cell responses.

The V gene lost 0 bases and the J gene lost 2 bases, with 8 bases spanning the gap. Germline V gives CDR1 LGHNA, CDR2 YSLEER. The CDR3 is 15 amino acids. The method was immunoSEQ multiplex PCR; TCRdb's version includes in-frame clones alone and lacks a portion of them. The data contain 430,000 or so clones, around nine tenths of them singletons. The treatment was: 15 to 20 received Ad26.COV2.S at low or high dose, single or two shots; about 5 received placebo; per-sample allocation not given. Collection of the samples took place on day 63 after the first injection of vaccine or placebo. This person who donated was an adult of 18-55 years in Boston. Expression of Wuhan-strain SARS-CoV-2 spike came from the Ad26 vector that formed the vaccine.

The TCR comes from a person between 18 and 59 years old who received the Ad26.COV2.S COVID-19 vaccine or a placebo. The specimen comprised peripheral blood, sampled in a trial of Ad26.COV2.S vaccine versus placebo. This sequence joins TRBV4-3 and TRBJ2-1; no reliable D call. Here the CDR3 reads CASSQDRTPYNEQFF. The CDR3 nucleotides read TGCGCCAGCAGCCAAGATCGAACTCCCTACAATGAGCAGTTCTTC.